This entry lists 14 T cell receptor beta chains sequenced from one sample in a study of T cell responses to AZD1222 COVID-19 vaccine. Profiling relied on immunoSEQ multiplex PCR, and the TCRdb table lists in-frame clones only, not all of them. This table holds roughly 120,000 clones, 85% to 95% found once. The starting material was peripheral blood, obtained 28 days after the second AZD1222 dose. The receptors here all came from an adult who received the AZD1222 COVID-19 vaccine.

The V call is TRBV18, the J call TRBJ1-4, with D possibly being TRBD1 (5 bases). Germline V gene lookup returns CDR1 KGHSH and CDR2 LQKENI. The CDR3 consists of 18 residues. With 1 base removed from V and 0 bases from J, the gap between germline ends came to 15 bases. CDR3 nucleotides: TGTGCCAGCTCACCACAACCAGTTCTAGGGGCAACTAATGAAAAACTGTTTTTT. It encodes CASSPQPVLGATNEKLFF. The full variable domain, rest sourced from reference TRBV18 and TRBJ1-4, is NAGVMQNPRHLVRRRGQEARLRCSPMKGHSHVYWYRQLPEEGLKFMVYLQKENIIDESGMPKERFSAEFPKEGPSILRIQQVVRGDSAAYFCASSPQPVLGATNEKLFFGSGTQLSVL.

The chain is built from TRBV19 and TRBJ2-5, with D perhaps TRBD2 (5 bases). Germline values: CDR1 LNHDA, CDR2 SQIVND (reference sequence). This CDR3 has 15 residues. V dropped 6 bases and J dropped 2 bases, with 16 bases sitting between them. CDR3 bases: TGTGCCAGTAGGGATGCCGGGGTGGGTCAAGAGACCCAGTACTTC. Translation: CASRDAGVGQETQYF.

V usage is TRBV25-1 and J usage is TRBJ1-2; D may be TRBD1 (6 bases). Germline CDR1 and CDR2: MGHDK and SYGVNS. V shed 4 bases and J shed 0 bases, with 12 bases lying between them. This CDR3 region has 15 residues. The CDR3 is CASSVAGTSNYGYTF. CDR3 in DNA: TGTGCCAGCAGTGTTGCCGGGACATCTAACTATGGCTACACCTTC.

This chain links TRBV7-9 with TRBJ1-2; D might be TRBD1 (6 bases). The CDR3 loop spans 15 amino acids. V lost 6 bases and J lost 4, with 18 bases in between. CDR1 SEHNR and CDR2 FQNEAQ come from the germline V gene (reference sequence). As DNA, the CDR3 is TGTGCCAGCAGGACCCACAGGGATCGGACCTATGGCTACACCTTC. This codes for CASRTHRDRTYGYTF.

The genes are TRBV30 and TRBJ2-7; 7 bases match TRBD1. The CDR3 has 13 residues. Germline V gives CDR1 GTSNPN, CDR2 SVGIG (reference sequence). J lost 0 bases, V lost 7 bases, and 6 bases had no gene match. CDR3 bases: TGTGCCTCGAAGAGGGGGCACTCCTACGAGCAGTACTTC. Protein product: CASKRGHSYEQYF.

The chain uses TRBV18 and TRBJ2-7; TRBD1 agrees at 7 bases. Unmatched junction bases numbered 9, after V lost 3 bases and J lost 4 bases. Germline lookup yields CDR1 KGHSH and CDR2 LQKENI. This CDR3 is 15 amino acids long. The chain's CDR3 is CASSPPGTEIYEQYF. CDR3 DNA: TGTGCCAGCTCACCTCCCGGGACAGAGATTTACGAGCAGTACTTC.

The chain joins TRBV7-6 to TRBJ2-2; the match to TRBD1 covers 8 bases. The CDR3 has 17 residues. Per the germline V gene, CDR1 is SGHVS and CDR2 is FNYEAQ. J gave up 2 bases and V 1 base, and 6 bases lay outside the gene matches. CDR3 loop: CASSLGADRVNTGELFF. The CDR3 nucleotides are TGTGCCAGCAGCTTAGGGGCGGACAGGGTTAACACCGGGGAGCTGTTTTTT.

CDR3 coding DNA: TGTGCCAGCAGCCGTACACAGGGGACAAACTATGGCTACACCTTC. Its protein product is CASSRTQGTNYGYTF. The V call is TRBV7-9, the J call TRBJ1-2; 7 bases match TRBD1. Looked up from germline, CDR1 is SEHNR and CDR2 is FQNEAQ (reference sequence). The CDR3 has 15 residues. Trimming took 5 bases from V and 2 from J; bases not matched to a gene: 8.

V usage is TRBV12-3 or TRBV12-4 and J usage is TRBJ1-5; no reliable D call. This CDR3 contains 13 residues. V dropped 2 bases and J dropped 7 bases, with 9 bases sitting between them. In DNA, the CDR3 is TGTGCCAGCAGTTTACCACCGGCCCAGCCCCAGCATTTT. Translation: CASSLPPAQPQHF.

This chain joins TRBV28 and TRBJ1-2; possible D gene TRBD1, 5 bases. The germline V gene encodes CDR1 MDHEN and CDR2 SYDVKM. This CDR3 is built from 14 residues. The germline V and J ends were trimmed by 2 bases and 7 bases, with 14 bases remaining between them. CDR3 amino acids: CASSLGSGRTGYTF. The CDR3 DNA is TGTGCCAGCAGTTTAGGCTCAGGGAGGACTGGCTACACCTTC.

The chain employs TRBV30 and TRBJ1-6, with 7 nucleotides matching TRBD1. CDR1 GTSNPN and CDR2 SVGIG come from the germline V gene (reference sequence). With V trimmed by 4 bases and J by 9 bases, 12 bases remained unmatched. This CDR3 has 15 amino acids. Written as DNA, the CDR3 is TGTGCCTGGAATCTGGTCGGGACAGCAACTTCACCCCTCCACTTT. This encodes CAWNLVGTATSPLHF.

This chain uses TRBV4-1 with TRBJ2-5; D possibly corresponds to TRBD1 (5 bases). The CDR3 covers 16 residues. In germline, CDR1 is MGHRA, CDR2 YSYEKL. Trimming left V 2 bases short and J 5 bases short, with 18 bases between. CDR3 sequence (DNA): TGCGCCAGCAGCCAACCTCCGGGCAGGGATTGGGAGACCCAGTACTTC. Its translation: CASSQPPGRDWETQYF.

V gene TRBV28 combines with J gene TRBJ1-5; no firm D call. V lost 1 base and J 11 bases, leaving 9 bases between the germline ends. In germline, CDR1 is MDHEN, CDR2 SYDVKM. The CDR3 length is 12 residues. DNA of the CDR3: TGTGCCAGCAGTTTATTGGAGGTGGCCCAGCATTTT. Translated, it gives CASSLLEVAQHF. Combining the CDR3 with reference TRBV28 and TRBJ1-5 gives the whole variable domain DVKVTQSSRYLVKRTGEKVFLECVQDMDHENMFWYRQDPGLGLRLIYFSYDVKMKEKGDIPEGYSVSREKKERFSLILESASTNQTSMYLCASSLLEVAQHFGDGTRLSIL.

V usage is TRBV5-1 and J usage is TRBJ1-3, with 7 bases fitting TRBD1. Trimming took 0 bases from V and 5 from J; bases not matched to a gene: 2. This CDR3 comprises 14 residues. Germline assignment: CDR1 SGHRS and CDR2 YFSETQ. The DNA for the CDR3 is TGCGCCAGCAGCTTGGACAGGGGACGAAACACCATATATTTT. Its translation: CASSLDRGRNTIYF. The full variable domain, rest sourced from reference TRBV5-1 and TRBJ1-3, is KAGVTQTPRYLIKTRGQQVTLSCSPISGHRSVSWYQQTPGQGLQFLFEYFSETQRNKGNFPGRFSGRQFSNSRSEMNVSTLELGDSALYLCASSLDRGRNTIYFGEGSWLTVV.